This T cell receptor beta chain stems from a study of technical replicates of blood from several donors. Generated by immunoSEQ multiplex PCR, the TCRdb table keeps only in-frame clones and is missing some. The table lists 74,000 or so clones, about nine tenths of them singletons, with about 0.4% in the top ten. Germline V gene data show CDR1 as MNHEY and CDR2 as SMNVEV (reference sequence). The CDR3 has 19 residues. Trimming removed 3 bases from V and 0 bases from J; junction bases left unmatched: 16. This sequence was found in a human donor in good health. The source material was T cells isolated from PBMCs. The chain uses TRBV27 and TRBJ1-1, with 7 bases that match TRBD1. The CDR3 DNA reads TGTGCCAGCAGTTTCCGTAGGGGGCCAGAACTCTCTTTGAACACTGAAGCTTTCTTT. Amino acids: CASSFRRGPELSLNTEAFF.